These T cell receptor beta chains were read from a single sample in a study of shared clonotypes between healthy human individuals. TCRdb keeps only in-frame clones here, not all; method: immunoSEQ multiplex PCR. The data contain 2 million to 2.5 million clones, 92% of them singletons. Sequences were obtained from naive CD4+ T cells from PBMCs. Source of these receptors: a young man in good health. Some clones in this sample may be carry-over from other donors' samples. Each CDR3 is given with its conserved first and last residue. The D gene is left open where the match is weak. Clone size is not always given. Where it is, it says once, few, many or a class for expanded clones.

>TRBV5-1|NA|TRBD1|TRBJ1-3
TGCGCCAGCAGCTTCCTCTCACAGGGGGCCTTCTCTGGAAACACCATATATTTT
CASSFLSQGAFSGNTIYF
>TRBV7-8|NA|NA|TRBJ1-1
TGTGCCAGCAGCCCCCAGGTTGAGGAAACTGAAGCTTTCTTT
CASSPQVEETEAFF
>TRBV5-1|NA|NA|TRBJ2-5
TGCGCCAGCAGCCGGAGCCGGGGGTCGGGGACCCAGTACTTC
CASSRSRGSGTQYF
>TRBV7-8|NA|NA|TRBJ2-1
TGTGCCAGCAGCTCGACCTTCACTGCGTACAATGAGCAGTTCTTC
CASSSTFTAYNEQFF
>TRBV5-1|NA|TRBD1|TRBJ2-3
TGCGCCAGCAGCTTACAGGGGGGCCCAGATACGCAGTATTTT
CASSLQGGPDTQYF
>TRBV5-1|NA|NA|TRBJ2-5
TGCGCCAGCAGCTTGTCCCCTAGCTCCCGGGAGACCCAGTACTTC
CASSLSPSSRETQYF
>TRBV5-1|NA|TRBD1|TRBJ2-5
TGCGCCAGCAGCGCCACAGGGGTAGTAGTGGAGACCCAGTACTTC
CASSATGVVVETQYF
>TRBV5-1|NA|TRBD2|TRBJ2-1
TGCGCCAGCAGGAGGGGACTAGCGGGAGTAGTCACCTACAATGAGCAGTTCTTC
CASRRGLAGVVTYNEQFF
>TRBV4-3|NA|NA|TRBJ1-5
TGCGCCAGCAGCCAAGAGCCCGTTAGCAATCAGCCCCAGCATTTT
CASSQEPVSNQPQHF
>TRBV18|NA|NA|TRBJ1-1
TGTGCCAGCTCCTCTAGCGCGAACACTGAAGCTTTCTTT
CASSSSANTEAFF
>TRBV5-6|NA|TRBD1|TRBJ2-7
TGTGCCAGCAGCGGCCGGGACAGGGGGGGAAAGCAGTACTTC
CASSGRDRGGKQYF
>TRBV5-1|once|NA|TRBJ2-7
TGCGCCAGCAGCTCGACGGCCGCCGGACCCTACGAGCAGTACTTC
CASSSTAAGPYEQYF
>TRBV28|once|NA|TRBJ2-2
TGTGCCAGCAGTTTTGAGCTAACCGGGGAGCTGTTTTTT
CASSFELTGELFF
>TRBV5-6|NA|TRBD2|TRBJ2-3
TGTGCCAGCAGCTTGACGCCTAGCGGGAGGGCCGGGACAGATACGCAGTATTTT
CASSLTPSGRAGTDTQYF
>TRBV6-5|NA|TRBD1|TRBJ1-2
TGTGCCAGCCGACGGCAGGGGGCAATCCTTGGAGGCTACACCTTC
CASRRQGAILGGYTF
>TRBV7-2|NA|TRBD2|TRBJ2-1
TGTGCCAGCAGCGAGCAAGGACTAGCGGGCCCCAATGAGCAGTTCTTC
CASSEQGLAGPNEQFF
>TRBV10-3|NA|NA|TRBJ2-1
TGTGCCATCAGCGAAATCCCCCTGCTGGACAGCTTCAATGAGCAGTTCTTC
CAISEIPLLDSFNEQFF
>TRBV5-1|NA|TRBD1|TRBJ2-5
TGCGCCAGCAGCGCAGGGGGCGATGAGACCCAGTACTTC
CASSAGGDETQYF
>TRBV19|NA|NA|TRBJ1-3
TGTGCCAGTAGTATAATCGGGGCGAGTGGAAACACCATATATTTT
CASSIIGASGNTIYF
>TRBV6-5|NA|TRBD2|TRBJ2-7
TGTGCCAGCAGTTACGTTAGTAGCGGGAGGACCGAGCAGTACTTC
CASSYVSSGRTEQYF
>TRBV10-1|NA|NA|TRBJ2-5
TGCGCCAGCAGTGGCCAGGGTTTGCAGACCCGGTACTTC
CASSGQGLQTRYF
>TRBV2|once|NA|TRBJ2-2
TGTGCCAGCAGTGCTTCCGGGGAGCTGTTTTTT
CASSASGELFF
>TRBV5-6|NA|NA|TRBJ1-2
TGTGCCAGCAGCTTGGTTTCCGGCAGGCCCCATGGCTACACCTTC
CASSLVSGRPHGYTF
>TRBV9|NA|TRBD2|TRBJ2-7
TGTGCCAGCAGCGGAGGGAGGGGCTCTTACGAGCAGTACTTC
CASSGGRGSYEQYF
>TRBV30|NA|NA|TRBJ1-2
TGTGCCTGGAGTGGACAGGAGCCGTATGGCTACACCTTC
CAWSGQEPYGYTF
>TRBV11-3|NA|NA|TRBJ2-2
TGTGCCAGCAGCTCGGGTGCCGGGGAGCTGTTTTTT
CASSSGAGELFF
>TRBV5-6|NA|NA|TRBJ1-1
TGTGCCAGCAGCCCCCGAAGAGCGGGGAGAGGTGAAGCTTTCTTT
CASSPRRAGRGEAFF
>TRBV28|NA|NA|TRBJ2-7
TGTGCCAGCAGTTTGGGGGGATACGAGCAGTACTTC
CASSLGGYEQYF
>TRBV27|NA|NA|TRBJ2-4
TGTGCCAGCAGTCTCACCCAGGGACTAGCCAAAAACATTCAGTACTTC
CASSLTQGLAKNIQYF